This T cell receptor beta chain was identified in a study of shared clonotypes between healthy human individuals. Turning to the study itself: A few men and a couple of women, aged 18 to 49, were donors.

The CDR3 has 15 amino acids. V shed 6 bases and J 4 bases; nucleotides not matched to a gene: 9. The germline CDR1 and CDR2 sequences are SGHAT and FQNNGV. Execution of the assay was at deep level. Clones were read by immunoSEQ multiplex PCR, and TCRdb kept only the in-frame ones, dropping some. This sample carries hundreds of thousands of clones, 74% of them seen once, and the ten largest clones take 1.7%. Study results and limitations: In this cohort, only blood was sampled, and tissue repertoires likely differ. Across subsets, estimated richness was generally greater for naive than for memory populations.

In the case of this clone: Its antigen is undetermined.

The rearrangement links TRBV11-2 to TRBJ1-1, with 9 bases matching TRBD1. The TCR comes from a woman in her twenties or thirties in good health. The specimen was memory CD4+ T cells sorted from blood. Subset indicated: CD45RA-negative fraction. DNA of the CDR3: TGTGCCAGCAGGGAAAACAGGGGGCGTTCCACTGAAGCTTTCTTT. Translated: CASRENRGRSTEAFF.